The T cell receptor (beta chain) described here comes from a study of blood T cell repertoires in COVID-19. Produced via immunoSEQ multiplex PCR; TCRdb's table is partial and in-frame only. Counted here are hundreds of thousands of clones, 75% to 90% occurring once; the ten biggest clones make up 1.4%. Trimming pared 3 bases from V and 7 bases from J, leaving 21 bases between. The CDR3 contains 16 residues. The V gene's germline CDR1 is MGHRA and CDR2 YSYEKL. V gene TRBV4-1 combines with J gene TRBJ2-5; maybe TRBD1 (7 bases). The sequencing input was peripheral blood. The TCR sequence derives from a woman aged 25 to 39 with active or convalescent COVID-19. The CDR3 is CASSHSPGGTTGTQYF. The DNA for the CDR3 is TGCGCCAGCAGCCATTCCCCAGGGGGGACCACCGGGACCCAGTACTTC.